The 9 T cell receptor beta chains in this list originate from one sample, sequenced in a study of shared clonotypes between healthy human individuals. The method was immunoSEQ multiplex PCR; TCRdb's version includes in-frame clones alone and lacks a portion of them. The repertoire holds about 1.4 million clones, with approximately 96% as singletons. The sample consisted of naive CD4+ T cells sorted from blood. The subset is: CD45RA+ positively selected. These receptor sequences come from a man aged 25 to 45 in good health.

The V gene is TRBV5-5, the J gene TRBJ2-3; D call uncertain. The ends were cut back, 0 bases at V and 4 bases at J, with 9 bases in the middle. Germline V lookup: CDR1 SGHKS, CDR2 YYEKEE (reference sequence). The CDR3 consists of 14 residues. Written as DNA, the CDR3 is TGTGCCAGCAGCTTGGGCCGGGCCCCAGATACGCAGTATTTT. This encodes CASSLGRAPDTQYF.

The V gene is TRBV2, the J gene TRBJ2-1; 15 bases are a match to TRBD2. CDR1 is SNHLY and CDR2 is FYNNEI in the germline V gene. The CDR3 is made up of 16 amino acids. Trimming removed 6 bases from V and 8 bases from J; junction bases left unmatched: 8. CDR3: CASRVGLAGGADEQFF. CDR3 sequence (DNA): TGTGCCAGCAGGGTTGGACTAGCGGGAGGGGCCGATGAGCAGTTCTTC.

The CDR3 sequence: CASSVGSGAGYNEQFF. The CDR3 nucleotides are TGTGCCAGCAGCGTCGGCTCGGGAGCGGGGTACAATGAGCAGTTCTTC. The rearrangement links TRBV9 to TRBJ2-1, with 7 bases lining up with TRBD2. Looked up from germline, CDR1 is SGDLS and CDR2 is YYNGEE. V shed 2 bases and J 4 bases; nucleotides not matched to a gene: 9. The CDR3 totals 16 residues. Looking up the rest from reference TRBV9 and TRBJ2-1 gives the full variable domain: DSGVTQTPKHLITATGQRVTLRCSPRSGDLSVYWYQQSLDQGLQFLIQYYNGEERAKGNILERFSAQQFPDLHSELNLSSLELGDSALYFCASSVGSGAGYNEQFFGPGTRLTVL.

This clone has just a few counts. V gene TRBV27 combines with J gene TRBJ1-2, with a tentative D call TRBD1 (5 bases). Germline V CDR1 and CDR2: MNHEY, SMNVEV (reference sequence). Between the trimmed V and J ends, which lost 2 bases and 2 bases, there was a span of 12 bases. The CDR3 spans 15 residues. The CDR3: CASSLSRGTNYGYTF. DNA for the CDR3: TGTGCCAGCAGTTTAAGTCGGGGGACCAACTATGGCTACACCTTC.

V gene TRBV29-1 combines with J gene TRBJ2-3, with a weak D call TRBD2 (5 bases). Germline V gives CDR1 SQVTM, CDR2 ANQGSEA. CDR3 length: 13 amino acids. Trimming cost V 0 bases and J 9 bases, with 13 bases left between them. CDR3 protein: CSVEDPLAWTQYF. CDR3 coding DNA: TGCAGCGTTGAAGATCCCCTAGCCTGGACGCAGTATTTT.

On this clone: This sample includes further DNA sequences coding for the same CDR3. J is TRBJ2-7 and V is TRBV5-1, with 10 bases fitting TRBD2. CDR3 size: 15 residues. CDR1 is SGHRS and CDR2 is YFSETQ in the germline V gene. The ends lost 0 bases at V and 2 bases at J; junction bases unmatched: 2. CDR3 nucleotide sequence: TGCGCCAGCAGCTTGGGGCTAGCGGGAGCCTACGAGCAGTACTTC. It encodes CASSLGLAGAYEQYF.

The chain uses TRBV4-3 and TRBJ1-1, with TRBD1 matching 7 bases. The CDR3 runs to 15 residues. V lost 4 bases and J lost 3; bases outside the gene matches: 8. Germline V lookup: CDR1 LGHNA, CDR2 YSLEER. As DNA, the CDR3 is TGCGCCAGCAGCCGAGAACAGGGGTCGGACACTGAAGCTTTCTTT. Translated, it gives CASSREQGSDTEAFF.

The rearrangement uses TRBV28 and TRBJ2-1; 7 bases fit TRBD1. V shed 5 bases, J shed 0 bases, and the junction held 10 bases outside the gene matches. The germline gives CDR1 MDHEN, CDR2 SYDVKM. The CDR3 loop spans 17 amino acids. CDR3 sequence: CASSPQTGLSSYNEQFF. Here the CDR3 DNA reads TGTGCCAGCAGTCCCCAGACAGGGTTGAGCTCCTACAATGAGCAGTTCTTC. The whole variable domain, remainder taken from reference TRBV28 and TRBJ2-1, is DVKVTQSSRYLVKRTGEKVFLECVQDMDHENMFWYRQDPGLGLRLIYFSYDVKMKEKGDIPEGYSVSREKKERFSLILESASTNQTSMYLCASSPQTGLSSYNEQFFGPGTRLTVL.

This clone was observed once. The chain recombines TRBV11-2 with TRBJ2-1, with 10 bases fitting TRBD2. CDR1 and CDR2 from the germline V gene are SGHAT and FQNNGV. The ends lost 3 bases at V and 10 bases at J; junction bases unmatched: 9. The CDR3 has 15 residues. Written as DNA, the CDR3 is TGTGCCAGCAGCTTGGCTCTAGCGGGAGTTGGCGAGCAGTTCTTC. Its translation is CASSLALAGVGEQFF.